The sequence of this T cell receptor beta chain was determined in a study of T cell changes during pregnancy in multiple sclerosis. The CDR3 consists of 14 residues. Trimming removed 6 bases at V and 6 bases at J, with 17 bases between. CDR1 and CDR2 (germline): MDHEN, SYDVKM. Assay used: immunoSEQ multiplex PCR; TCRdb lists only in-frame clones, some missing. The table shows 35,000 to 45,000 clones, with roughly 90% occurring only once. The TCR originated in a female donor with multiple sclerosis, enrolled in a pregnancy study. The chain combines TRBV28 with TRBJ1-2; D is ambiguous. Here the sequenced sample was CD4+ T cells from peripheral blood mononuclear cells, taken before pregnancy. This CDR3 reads CASSLPNPGNGYTF. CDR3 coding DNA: TGTGCCAGCAGCTTACCAAACCCGGGAAATGGCTACACCTTC.